The entry below gives a single T cell receptor (beta chain) sequence along with its context. Its antigen is not known. The CDR3 runs to 13 residues. V lost 2 bases to trimming and J lost 3 bases, with 7 bases between them. Germline lookup yields CDR1 MNHNS and CDR2 SASEGT. Positive magnetic bead selection, which isolated the CD4+ and CD8+ cells, was followed by a flow cytometry check of purity. This table comes from immunoSEQ multiplex PCR, and its TCRdb copy is limited to in-frame clones, with some not included. The repertoire holds about 6,400 clones, with 65% to 80% as singletons. This sample was taken from a study of somatic mutations in cytotoxic T cells in rheumatoid arthritis. Background on the study: Selected T-cell populations stained with V beta antibodies were isolated by flow sorting to nearly 100% purity; these included V beta1+ cells subjected to TCRB sequencing.

Study-wide findings and caveats: Unlike healthy controls, rheumatoid arthritis patients had CD8+ clonality that increased with age. Antigens recognized by the expanded CD8+ clones were unknown.

This receptor was obtained from a woman between 50 and 59 years old in good health. Sequencing was performed on CD8+ T cells sorted from blood. V and J are TRBV6-1 and TRBJ1-1; D is possibly TRBD1 (6 bases). Here the CDR3 reads CASSESGDTEAFF. CDR3 DNA: TGTGCCAGCAGTGAATCAGGGGACACTGAAGCTTTCTTT.